This T cell receptor beta chain was sequenced for a study of high-grade serous ovarian cancer treatment subgroups. Study overall: Mean per sample: around 14,000 reads, some 7,500 unique TCR beta rearrangements. Study-wide results and limits: CDR1 and CDR2 were left unanalyzed; analyses focused on CDR3. TCR relatedness rose with neoantigen level and trended with mutation load. Different patients shared almost no repertoire; same-patient tumors shared about 0.095 to 0.79.

On this clone: No antigen is known for it.

V was clipped by 3 bases and J by 2 bases; unmatched bases: 7. The V gene's germline CDR1 is MGHRA and CDR2 YSYEKL. The CDR3 totals 15 residues. Tumor samples were obtained before definitive surgery or chemotherapy. This table comes from immunoSEQ multiplex PCR, and its TCRdb copy is limited to in-frame clones, with some not included. The sample records roughly 4,000 clones, 70% to 80% being singletons. Sequencing used tumor tissue. The gene calls are TRBV4-1 and TRBJ2-7; 7 bases are a match to TRBD1. The TCR sequence derives from a human donor with high-grade serous ovarian cancer. The CDR3 is CASSQTTGSAYEQYV. The CDR3, as DNA: TGCGCCAGCAGCCAGACGACAGGGAGTGCCTACGAGCAGTACGTC.